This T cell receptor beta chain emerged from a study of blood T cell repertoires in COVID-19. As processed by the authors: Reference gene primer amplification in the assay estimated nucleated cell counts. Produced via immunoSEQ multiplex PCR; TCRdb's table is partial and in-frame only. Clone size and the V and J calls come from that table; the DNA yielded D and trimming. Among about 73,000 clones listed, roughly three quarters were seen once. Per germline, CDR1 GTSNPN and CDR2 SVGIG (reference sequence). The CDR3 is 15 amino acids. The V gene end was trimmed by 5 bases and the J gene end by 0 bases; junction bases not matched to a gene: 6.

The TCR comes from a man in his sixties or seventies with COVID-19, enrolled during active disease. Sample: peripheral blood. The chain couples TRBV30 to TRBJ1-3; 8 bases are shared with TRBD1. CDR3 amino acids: CAWGDRPSSGNTIYF. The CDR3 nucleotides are TGTGCCTGGGGGGACAGGCCATCCTCTGGAAACACCATATATTTT.